Listed here are 21 T cell receptor beta chains from one sample, sequenced in a study of blood T cell repertoires in COVID-19. The assay was immunoSEQ multiplex PCR, and TCRdb's table has in-frame clones only and misses some. The sample shows some 270,000 clones, roughly 87% of them seen only once. The specimen was peripheral blood. The receptors were gathered from a woman in her thirties or forties who had recovered from COVID-19.

In its sample, this clone was seen once. The chain carries TRBV10-3 and TRBJ2-2; 7 bases are a match to TRBD2. Looked up from germline, CDR1 is ENHRY and CDR2 is SYGVKD. This CDR3 region has 15 residues. Trimming cost V 6 bases and J 2 bases; bases outside gene matches: 6. The CDR3 reads CAISSGTINTGELFF. In DNA, the CDR3 is TGTGCCATCAGCTCCGGGACTATAAACACCGGGGAGCTGTTTTTT.

On this clone itself: Because the CDR3's place on the DNA is in doubt, the DNA is left out and the CDR3 is given as listed by TCRdb. The chain combines TRBV21-1 with TRBJ2-7; TRBD2, the table's D call, lacks a check against the DNA. TRBV21-1 is deemed a pseudogene. Termini included, the CDR3 measures 17 amino acids. The CDR3 sequence is CASSKRVGPGNYYEQYV.

In DNA form, the CDR3 reads TGTGCCAGCAGTTTCGGCAGGGGATATGCACCCCTCCACTTT. Protein product: CASSFGRGYAPLHF. This chain connects TRBV27 to TRBJ1-6; TRBD1 might be the D (6 bases). V was trimmed by 3 bases and J by 11 bases, leaving 14 bases between them. Germline V gene lookup returns CDR1 MNHEY and CDR2 SMNVEV (reference sequence). This CDR3 comprises 14 residues.

The chain uses TRBV28 and TRBJ1-1; a weak D match, TRBD1 (5 bases). This CDR3 has 15 amino acids. Looked up from germline, CDR1 is MDHEN and CDR2 is SYDVKM. The germline V and J ends were trimmed by 6 bases and 4 bases, with 18 bases remaining between them. The CDR3 is CASSPTILRATEAFF. DNA for the CDR3: TGTGCCAGCAGCCCTACAATCCTCAGGGCCACTGAAGCTTTCTTT. The variable domain in full, completed from reference TRBV28 and TRBJ1-1, reads DVKVTQSSRYLVKRTGEKVFLECVQDMDHENMFWYRQDPGLGLRLIYFSYDVKMKEKGDIPEGYSVSREKKERFSLILESASTNQTSMYLCASSPTILRATEAFFGQGTRLTVV.

The V and J genes are TRBV10-1 and TRBJ2-3; D not resolved. Trimming took 3 bases from V and 2 from J, leaving 9 bases between them. The CDR3 spans 14 residues. In germline, CDR1 is WNHNN, CDR2 SYGVQD (reference sequence). CDR3 loop: CASSESIDTDTQYF. In nucleotides, the CDR3 is TGCGCCAGCAGTGAAAGTATAGACACAGATACGCAGTATTTT.

The rearrangement joins TRBV28 to TRBJ1-5; no reliable D call. Between the trimmed V and J ends, which lost 11 bases and 4 bases, there was a span of 9 bases. Germline V gene sequence: CDR1 MDHEN, CDR2 SYDVKM. This CDR3 is 11 amino acids long. The CDR3 here is CAAADNQPQHF. Written as DNA, the CDR3 is TGTGCCGCCGCGGATAATCAGCCCCAGCATTTT.

The chain couples TRBV19 to TRBJ1-2; TRBD1 aligns across 10 bases. Per germline, CDR1 LNHDA and CDR2 SQIVND (reference sequence). The ends lost 4 bases at V and 8 bases at J; junction bases unmatched: 13. This CDR3 is built from 16 residues. In nucleotides, the CDR3 is TGTGCCAGTAGTAAGGCCGGGACAGGGGCGTTGCCCGGCTACACCTTC. Translating gives CASSKAGTGALPGYTF.

V gene TRBV4-2 combines with J gene TRBJ2-7; D may be TRBD2 (6 bases). There are 20 residues in the CDR3. Germline CDR1 LGHNA, CDR2 YNFKEQ. V was clipped by 0 bases and J by 0 bases, with 24 bases between them. CDR3 protein: CASSQDRLDRAGQSSYEQYF. The CDR3 DNA reads TGTGCCAGCAGCCAAGATCGTTTGGATCGAGCGGGTCAGAGCTCCTACGAGCAGTACTTC.

This chain joins TRBV11-2 and TRBJ2-1, with 10 positions matching TRBD1. V shed 4 bases and J 6 bases; nucleotides not matched to a gene: 6. Germline CDR1 SGHAT, CDR2 FQNNGV. This CDR3 is built from 15 residues. The CDR3: CASSSIGDRGNEQFF. CDR3 DNA: TGTGCCAGCAGCTCTATAGGGGACAGGGGCAATGAGCAGTTCTTC.

CDR3 DNA sequence: TGTGCCAGCAGCACCGGACAGACCAACACAGATACGCAGTATTTT. Translation: CASSTGQTNTDTQYF. V is TRBV5-6 and J is TRBJ2-3; weak D call: TRBD1 (6 bases). This CDR3 has 15 amino acids. V shed 4 bases and J shed 2 bases, with 14 bases lying between them. In germline, CDR1 is SGHDT, CDR2 YYEEEE. The entire variable domain, with the rest obtained from reference TRBV5-6 and TRBJ2-3, is as follows: DAGVTQSPTHLIKTRGQQVTLRCSPKSGHDTVSWYQQALGQGPQFIFQYYEEEERQRGNFPDRFSGHQFPNYSSELNVNALLLGDSALYLCASSTGQTNTDTQYFGPGTRLTVL.

The chain carries TRBV6-6 and TRBJ1-2, with 11 bases that match TRBD1. The CDR3 totals 15 residues. The germline CDR1 and CDR2 sequences are MNHNY and SVGAGI (reference sequence). Trimming cost V 2 bases and J 4 bases; bases outside gene matches: 3. CDR3 region: CASSYEGTGGYGYTF. CDR3 nucleotides: TGTGCCAGCAGTTACGAGGGGACAGGGGGCTATGGCTACACCTTC.

V gene TRBV6-2 or TRBV6-3 combines with J gene TRBJ2-2, with 7 bases fitting TRBD1. CDR1 is MNHEY, CDR2 SVGEGT, per germline. This CDR3 is 15 amino acids long. The junction had 5 bases not matched to a gene; V was cut back by 5 bases and J by 2 bases. The CDR3 sequence: CASSTGTANTGELFF. Here the CDR3 DNA reads TGTGCCAGCAGTACCGGGACAGCCAACACCGGGGAGCTGTTTTTT.

The CDR3 loop is CASSIVDSYQPQHF. The CDR3 nucleotides are TGTGCCAGTAGTATAGTTGACAGCTATCAGCCCCAGCATTTT. The rearrangement links TRBV19 to TRBJ1-5, with a weak D call TRBD1 (5 bases). The germline CDR1 and CDR2 sequences are LNHDA and SQIVND (reference sequence). Trimming removed 1 base from V and 5 bases from J, with 9 bases in between. The CDR3 totals 14 residues.

The rearrangement links TRBV3-1 (or the pseudogene TRBV3-2) to TRBJ1-2, with a possible D match to TRBD1 (6 bases). The CDR3 covers 16 residues. The germline gives CDR1 LGHDT, CDR2 YNNKEL (reference sequence). V was pared by 0 bases and J by 4 bases, with 15 bases between. DNA of the CDR3: TGTGCCAGCAGCCAAGAACGGATAGACAGGAGCTATGGCTACACCTTC. This translates into CASSQERIDRSYGYTF.

This clone was detected once. CDR3 loop: CASREKTGALTEAFF. As DNA, the CDR3 is TGTGCCAGCAGGGAGAAGACAGGTGCTCTCACTGAAGCTTTCTTT. The chain recombines TRBV5-6 with TRBJ1-1; maybe TRBD1 (6 bases). From germline, CDR1 is SGHDT and CDR2 YYEEEE. This CDR3 is built from 15 residues. Trimming took 5 bases from V and 4 from J, leaving 18 bases between them.

The gene calls are TRBV10-3 and TRBJ2-5, with 12 bases that match TRBD1. In germline, CDR1 is ENHRY, CDR2 SYGVKD. The ends lost 6 bases at V and 4 bases at J; junction bases unmatched: 6. There are 15 residues in the CDR3. The CDR3 DNA reads as TGTGCCATCAGGCCGGGACAGGGGGCCGCAGAGACCCAGTACTTC. It specifies CAIRPGQGAAETQYF.

This chain links TRBV9 with TRBJ2-1; TRBD2 matches at 10 bases. V dropped 0 bases and J dropped 7; count of bases not matched to a gene: 4. Per the germline V gene, CDR1 is SGDLS and CDR2 is YYNGEE. There are 15 residues in the CDR3. The CDR3 spells CASSVGSGGDNEQFF. The CDR3 DNA sequence: TGTGCCAGCAGCGTAGGAAGCGGGGGGGATAATGAGCAGTTCTTC. The variable domain in full, completed from reference TRBV9 and TRBJ2-1, reads DSGVTQTPKHLITATGQRVTLRCSPRSGDLSVYWYQQSLDQGLQFLIQYYNGEERAKGNILERFSAQQFPDLHSELNLSSLELGDSALYFCASSVGSGGDNEQFFGPGTRLTVL.

V gene TRBV28 combines with J gene TRBJ2-7; the match to TRBD1 covers 7 bases. V shed 6 bases and J 2 bases; nucleotides not matched to a gene: 4. CDR3 length: 13 residues. Germline lookup yields CDR1 MDHEN and CDR2 SYDVKM. DNA for the CDR3: TGTGCCAGCAGCATAGACAGGGCCTACGAGCAGTACTTC. It is translated as CASSIDRAYEQYF.

The gene calls are TRBV18 and TRBJ2-7; D is perhaps TRBD2 (5 bases). The CDR3 contains 12 residues. V was pared by 3 bases and J by 3 bases, with 6 bases between. Germline V gene lookup returns CDR1 KGHSH and CDR2 LQKENI. The CDR3 protein is CASSPEGYEQYV. CDR3 nucleotide sequence: TGTGCCAGCTCACCTGAGGGCTACGAGCAGTACGTC.

This chain connects TRBV6-5 to TRBJ2-7, with 7 bases identical to TRBD1. Germline lookup yields CDR1 MNHEY and CDR2 SVGAGI. J gave up 3 bases and V 5 bases, and 7 bases lay outside the gene matches. The length of the CDR3 is 14 residues. The CDR3 bases are TGTGCCAGCAGTCTCGGACAGGCTGGCTACGAGCAGTACGTC. It codes for CASSLGQAGYEQYV.

The rearrangement joins TRBV7-7 to TRBJ2-5; 9 bases line up with TRBD2. CDR1 and CDR2 from the germline V gene are SSHAT and FNYEAQ (reference sequence). The J segment lost 4 bases and the V segment lost 7 bases, leaving 10 bases of the junction unmatched. The CDR3 loop spans 15 amino acids. The CDR3 bases are TGTGCCAGCACCAGGGGTAGCGGGGGAGGAGAGACCCAGTACTTC. It specifies CASTRGSGGGETQYF.